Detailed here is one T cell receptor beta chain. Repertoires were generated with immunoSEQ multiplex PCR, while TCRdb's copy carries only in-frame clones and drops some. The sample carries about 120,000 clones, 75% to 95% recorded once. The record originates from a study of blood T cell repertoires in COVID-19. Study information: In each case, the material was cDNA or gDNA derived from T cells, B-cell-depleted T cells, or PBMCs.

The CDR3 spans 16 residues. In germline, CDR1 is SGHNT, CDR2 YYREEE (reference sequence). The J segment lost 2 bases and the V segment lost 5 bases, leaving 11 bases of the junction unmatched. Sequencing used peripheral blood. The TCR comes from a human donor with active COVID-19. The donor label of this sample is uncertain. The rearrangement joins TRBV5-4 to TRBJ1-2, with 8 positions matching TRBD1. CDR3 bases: TGTGCCAGCAGACCGCCGACCAGGGGGCGCAACTATGGCTACACCTTC. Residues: CASRPPTRGRNYGYTF.